These 18 T cell receptor beta chains share one sample of origin, sequenced in a study of T cells in Graves' hyperthyroidism and ophthalmopathy. RNA transcripts yielded amplified TCR beta CDR3 regions. In the first-round RT-PCR of the TCR CDR3, the HTBI primer set was used. TCRdb redid the calling of the multiplex PCR reads with MiXCR, one entry per CDR3 protein. The sample shows some 760,000 distinct CDR3 sequences, approximately 14% of them seen only once. Specimen: blood. The source is a woman between 18 and 29 years old with Graves' hyperthyroidism.

In its sample, this clonotype was seen many times. The chain is built from TRBV7-2 and TRBJ2-3, with D possibly matching TRBD1 (6 bases). With 7 bases removed from V and 3 bases from J, the gap between germline ends came to 17 bases. The CDR3 runs 15 residues. The germline CDR1 and CDR2 sequences are SGHTA and FQGNSA. In nucleotides, the CDR3 is TGTGCCAGCACCGTCAACAGGGTTTTAACAGATACGCAGTATTTT. It yields the protein CASTVNRVLTDTQYF.

On this clonotype: This sequence may be a read error, since a much larger clone differs from it by one base. The chain has TRBV6-5 and TRBJ2-2, with TRBD2 matching 11 bases. Germline V gene data show CDR1 as MNHEY and CDR2 as SVGAGI. This CDR3 has 18 amino acids. Written as DNA, the CDR3 is TGTGCCAGCAGTTACACTAGTCTAGCGGGAGGAAACACCGGGGAGCTGGTTTTT. It is translated as CASSYTSLAGGNTGELVF.

This clonotype was found a few times. CDR3 protein: CSASGGLGGPIAMFAKNIQYF. CDR3 coding DNA: TGCAGTGCTTCGGGGGGCCTGGGAGGGCCTATAGCCATGTTTGCCAAAAACATTCAGTACTTC. This chain uses TRBV20-1 with TRBJ2-4; D perhaps matches TRBD2 (7 bases). Trimming removed 5 bases from V and 1 base from J, with 33 bases in between. This CDR3 spans 21 amino acids. Per the germline V gene, CDR1 is DFQATT and CDR2 is SNEGSKA (reference sequence).

This clonotype was seen many times. J is TRBJ2-5 and V is TRBV28; 8 bases are shared with TRBD1. The CDR3 totals 14 residues. V was clipped by 9 bases and J by 1 base; unmatched bases: 7. CDR1 and CDR2 (germline): MDHEN, SYDVKM. CDR3 nucleotide sequence: TGTGCCAGTCGGACAGGGCGGTCCCAAGAGACCCAGTACTTC. Residues: CASRTGRSQETQYF.

J is TRBJ1-1 and V is TRBV6-1; D not certain. V was cut by 11 bases and J by 2 bases, with 15 bases left in between. This CDR3 has 13 residues. CDR1 and CDR2 (germline): MNHNS, SASEGT. The CDR3 DNA reads TGTGCCGGAAAGGGTGGGTTTAACACTGAAGCTTTCTTT. This translates into CAGKGGFNTEAFF.

This clonotype was observed many times. The chain joins TRBV28 to TRBJ1-1; possible D gene TRBD1, 5 bases. V was shortened by 3 bases and J by 1 base, with 9 bases between the two germline ends. The CDR3 covers 14 residues. Germline assignment: CDR1 MDHEN and CDR2 SYDVKM. Here the CDR3 reads CASSLGVGNTEAFF. Here the CDR3 DNA reads TGTGCCAGCAGTTTGGGGGTCGGGAACACTGAAGCTTTCTTT.

This clonotype has a count of ten or more. The V gene is TRBV28, the J gene TRBJ2-1, with 9 nucleotides matching TRBD2. Germline CDR1 MDHEN, CDR2 SYDVKM. This CDR3 has 16 amino acids. Trimming cost V 8 bases and J 3 bases; bases outside gene matches: 11. This CDR3 is CASENSGSPYYNEQFF. In DNA form, the CDR3 reads TGTGCCAGCGAGAATAGCGGGAGCCCATACTACAATGAGCAGTTCTTC. The full variable domain, rest sourced from reference TRBV28 and TRBJ2-1, is DVKVTQSSRYLVKRTGEKVFLECVQDMDHENMFWYRQDPGLGLRLIYFSYDVKMKEKGDIPEGYSVSREKKERFSLILESASTNQTSMYLCASENSGSPYYNEQFFGPGTRLTVL.

This clonotype was recorded at least ten times. The V call is TRBV20-1, the J call TRBJ1-1; D remains unclear. CDR3 length: 11 amino acids. V was trimmed by 5 bases and J by 5 bases, leaving 9 bases between them. Germline V gives CDR1 DFQATT, CDR2 SNEGSKA (reference sequence). The CDR3 DNA reads as TGCAGTGCTCTAGGAATGACTGAAGCTTTCTTT. Translated, it gives CSALGMTEAFF.

The V call is TRBV3-1, the J call TRBJ1-3; no firm D call. Germline assignment: CDR1 LGHDT and CDR2 YNNKEL (reference sequence). This CDR3 has 14 amino acids. The ends were cut back, 2 bases at V and 9 bases at J, with 14 bases in the middle. CDR3 bases: TGTGCCAGCAGCCAACTTTTTATTGGAGGCACCATATATTTT. It translates to CASSQLFIGGTIYF.

This clonotype was seen repeatedly, ten times or more. The V gene is TRBV18, the J gene TRBJ2-5; D is possibly TRBD1 (6 bases). V was shortened by 5 bases and J by 5 bases, with 12 bases between the two germline ends. This CDR3 has 13 amino acids. Germline V lookup: CDR1 KGHSH, CDR2 LQKENI. CDR3 DNA sequence: TGTGCCAGCTCAACCTACAGGGCTGAGACCCAGTACTTC. It translates to CASSTYRAETQYF.

The rearrangement uses TRBV7-9 and TRBJ1-6; D ambiguous. Germline CDR1 SEHNR, CDR2 FQNEAQ (reference sequence). Trimming shortened V by 2 bases and J by 13 bases, and 9 bases separated the two germline ends. CDR3 length equals 12 residues. CDR3 residues: CASSLPVGPLHF. CDR3 DNA: TGTGCCAGCAGCTTACCAGTCGGGCCCCTCCACTTT.

This clonotype was found many times. The chain combines TRBV28 with TRBJ2-7; unclear D gene. V gave up 1 base and J gave up 5 bases, with 12 bases separating them. CDR3 length: 14 amino acids. Germline V gives CDR1 MDHEN, CDR2 SYDVKM. The CDR3 is CASSLYSLLDEQYF. The DNA of the CDR3 is TGTGCCAGCAGTTTATACTCACTCCTAGACGAGCAGTACTTC.

This clonotype was seen a few times. J is TRBJ2-2 and V is TRBV6-5; D is possibly TRBD1 or TRBD2 (5 bases each). There are 12 residues in the CDR3. The V gene lost 8 bases and the J gene lost 4 bases, with 8 bases spanning the gap. CDR1 is MNHEY and CDR2 is SVGAGI in the germline V gene. The CDR3 region has the DNA TGTGCCAGCGGTGGGGGCACCGGGGAGCTGTTTTTT. It specifies CASGGGTGELFF.

The V gene is TRBV10-3, the J gene TRBJ2-7; D may be TRBD2 (6 bases). Germline V CDR1 and CDR2: ENHRY, SYGVKD. V was pared by 3 bases and J by 2 bases, with 11 bases between. The CDR3 spans 14 residues. CDR3 sequence: CAISEEGLTYEQYF. CDR3 DNA sequence: TGTGCCATCAGTGAAGAGGGACTGACCTACGAGCAGTACTTC.

V gene TRBV20-1 combines with J gene TRBJ2-4, with unresolved D. The CDR3 covers 13 residues. Between the trimmed V and J ends, which lost 4 bases and 0 bases, there was a span of 7 bases. Germline values: CDR1 DFQATT, CDR2 SNEGSKA (reference sequence). Here the CDR3 reads CSAIDPAKNIQYF. The CDR3 DNA reads as TGCAGTGCTATAGACCCAGCCAAAAACATTCAGTACTTC.

On this clonotype itself: The junction does not match germline at one end; this may be a read error. The chain combines TRBV7-6 with TRBJ2-2, with D perhaps TRBD2 (6 bases). CDR1 is SGHVS and CDR2 is FNYEAQ in the germline V gene. CDR3 length: 14 amino acids. CDR3 nucleotides: TGTGCCAGCAGCACCCAGGGATTCACCGGGGGGCTGTTTTTT. As protein: CASSTQGFTGGLFF.

This clonotype has more than one count but fewer than ten. The gene calls are TRBV15 and TRBJ2-7; possibly TRBD2 for D (6 bases). Trimming removed 6 bases from V and 5 bases from J, with 17 bases in between. The CDR3 has 14 residues. The germline gives CDR1 LNHNV, CDR2 YYDKDF (reference sequence). In DNA, the CDR3 is TGTGCCACCAGTGATTGGGACTTCCGTGACGAGCAGTACTTC. Its protein is CATSDWDFRDEQYF.

In its sample, this clonotype was seen many times. V gene TRBV18 combines with J gene TRBJ2-1; possibly TRBD2 for D (7 bases). Germline V gene data show CDR1 as KGHSH and CDR2 as LQKENI. CDR3 length equals 17 residues. Trimming removed 0 bases at V and 7 bases at J, with 19 bases between. The CDR3 DNA sequence: TGTGCCAGCTCACCACCGAAAGCGGGACACCAAGGGAATGAGCAGTTCTTC. It encodes CASSPPKAGHQGNEQFF.